Described below is a single T cell receptor beta chain sequence and its context. Other DNA sequences in the sample encode the same CDR3. Trimming pared 0 bases from V and 0 bases from J, leaving 9 bases between. From germline, CDR1 is LGHNA and CDR2 YSLEER. This CDR3 is 17 amino acids long. Naive CD8 populations comprised CD45RO-negative cells positively selected for CCR7, excluding terminally differentiated effector memory CD45RA+ cells. It was 150 to 250 ng DNA, approximately 28,000 T cell genomes, that sorted-subset replicate PCRs used. In the original workflow: Filtering differed, since immunoSEQ gave only junction sequences and no quality scores. This table comes from immunoSEQ multiplex PCR, and its TCRdb copy is limited to in-frame clones, with some not included. The V and J calls and clone size were taken over from that table, and D and trimming were inferred from the DNA. The sample records around 2,000,000 clones, just under 95% being singletons.

This entry comes from a study of shared clonotypes between healthy human individuals. Sequencing input: naive CD8+ T cells sorted from blood. The chain couples TRBV4-3 to TRBJ2-6; D uncertain. The sequence was obtained from a man between 18 and 35 years old in good health. The DNA for the CDR3 is TGCGCCAGCAGCCAAGAGCCTCGCGGCTCTGGGGCCAACGTCCTGACTTTC. Its translation: CASSQEPRGSGANVLTF.